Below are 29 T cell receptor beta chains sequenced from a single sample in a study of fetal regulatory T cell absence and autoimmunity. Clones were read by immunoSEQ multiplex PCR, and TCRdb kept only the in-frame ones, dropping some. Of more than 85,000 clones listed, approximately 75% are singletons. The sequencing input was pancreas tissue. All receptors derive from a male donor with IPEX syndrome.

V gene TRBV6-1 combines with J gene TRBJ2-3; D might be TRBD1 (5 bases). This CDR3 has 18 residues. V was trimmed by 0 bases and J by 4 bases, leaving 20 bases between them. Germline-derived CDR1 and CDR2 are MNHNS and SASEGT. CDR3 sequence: CASSEALRLVGDSDTQYF. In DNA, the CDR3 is TGTGCCAGCAGTGAAGCGCTTCGGTTAGTAGGGGATTCAGATACGCAGTATTTT.

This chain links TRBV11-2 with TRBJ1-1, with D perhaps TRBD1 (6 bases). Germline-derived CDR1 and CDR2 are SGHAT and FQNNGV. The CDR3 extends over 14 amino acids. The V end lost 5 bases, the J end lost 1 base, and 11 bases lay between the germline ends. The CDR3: CASSRRGPNTEAFF. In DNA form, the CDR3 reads TGTGCCAGCAGCCGCAGGGGCCCGAACACTGAAGCTTTCTTT.

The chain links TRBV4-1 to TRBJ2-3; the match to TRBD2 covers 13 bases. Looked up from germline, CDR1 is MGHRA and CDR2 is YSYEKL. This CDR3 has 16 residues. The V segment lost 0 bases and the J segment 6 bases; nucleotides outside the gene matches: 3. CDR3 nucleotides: TGCGCCAGCAGCCAAGAGAAGGGACTAGCGGGGGATACGCAGTATTTT. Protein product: CASSQEKGLAGDTQYF.

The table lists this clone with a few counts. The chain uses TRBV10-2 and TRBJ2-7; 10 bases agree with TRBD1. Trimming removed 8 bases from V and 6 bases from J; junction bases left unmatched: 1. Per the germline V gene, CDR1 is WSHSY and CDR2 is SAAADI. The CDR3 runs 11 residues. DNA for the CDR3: TGCGCCAGCCGGGACAGGGGCGAGCAGTACTTC. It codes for CASRDRGEQYF.

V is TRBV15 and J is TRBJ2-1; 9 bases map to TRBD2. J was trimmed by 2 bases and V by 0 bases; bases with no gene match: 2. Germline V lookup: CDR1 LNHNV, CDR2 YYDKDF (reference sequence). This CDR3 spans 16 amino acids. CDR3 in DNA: TGTGCCACCAGCAGAGATCGCGGGGGGGCCTACAATGAGCAGTTCTTC. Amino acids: CATSRDRGGAYNEQFF. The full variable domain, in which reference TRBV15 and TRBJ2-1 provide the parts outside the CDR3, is DAMVIQNPRYQVTQFGKPVTLSCSQTLNHNVMYWYQQKSSQAPKLLFHYYDKDFNNEADTPDNFQSRRPNTSFCFLDIRSPGLGDTAMYLCATSRDRGGAYNEQFFGPGTRLTVL.

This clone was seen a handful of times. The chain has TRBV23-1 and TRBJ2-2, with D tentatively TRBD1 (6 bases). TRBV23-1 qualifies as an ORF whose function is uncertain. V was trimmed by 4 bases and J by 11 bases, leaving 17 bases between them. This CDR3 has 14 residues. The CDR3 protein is CASSLQGRVIELFF. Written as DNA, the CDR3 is TGCGCCAGCAGTCTCCAGGGGCGCGTTATAGAGCTGTTTTTT.

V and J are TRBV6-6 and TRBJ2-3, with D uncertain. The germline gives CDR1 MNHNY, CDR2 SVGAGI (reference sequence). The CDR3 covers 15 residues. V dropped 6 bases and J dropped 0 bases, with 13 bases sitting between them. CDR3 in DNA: TGTGCCAGCAGGCCATGGAAAGAGAGCACAGATACGCAGTATTTT. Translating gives CASRPWKESTDTQYF.

The CDR3: CASSFLTDTQYF. CDR3 DNA: TGCGCCAGCAGCTTCCTCACAGATACGCAGTATTTT. The rearrangement joins TRBV5-1 to TRBJ2-3; D gene ambiguous. The CDR3 runs to 12 residues. Germline CDR1 is SGHRS and CDR2 is YFSETQ. V lost 2 bases and J 2 bases, leaving 3 bases between the germline ends.

The CDR3 sequence is CASRPGTGYEQYF. The CDR3, as DNA: TGTGCCAGCAGACCCGGGACAGGGTACGAGCAGTACTTC. The rearrangement joins TRBV11-2 to TRBJ2-7, with 9 bases matching TRBD1. Germline-derived CDR1 and CDR2 are SGHAT and FQNNGV. The CDR3 spans 13 residues. The trim removed 6 bases at V and 4 bases at J, leaving 4 bases unmatched.

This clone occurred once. The CDR3 loop is CASGLVGWAGSTYNSPLHF. DNA of the CDR3: TGTGCTAGTGGTTTGGTAGGGTGGGCAGGCTCTACCTATAATTCACCCCTCCACTTT. This rearrangement joins TRBV12-5 to TRBJ1-6; D call uncertain. Germline V lookup: CDR1 LGHNT, CDR2 FRNRAP. There are 19 residues in the CDR3. Trimming removed 0 bases from V and 2 bases from J, with 17 bases in between.

The CDR3 region is CATSPDSYNEQFF. The CDR3 DNA follows: TGTGCCACCAGCCCAGACTCCTACAATGAGCAGTTCTTC. This chain connects TRBV15 to TRBJ2-1; D is undetermined. V was cut by 5 bases and J by 0 bases, with 5 bases left in between. The CDR3 spans 13 residues. Per germline, CDR1 LNHNV and CDR2 YYDKDF (reference sequence).

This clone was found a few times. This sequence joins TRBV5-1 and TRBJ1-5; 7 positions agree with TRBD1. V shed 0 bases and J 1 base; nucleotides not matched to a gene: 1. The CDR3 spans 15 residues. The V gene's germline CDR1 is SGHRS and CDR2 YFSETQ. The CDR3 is CASSLEGGSNQPQHF. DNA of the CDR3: TGCGCCAGCAGCTTGGAAGGGGGCAGCAATCAGCCCCAGCATTTT.

CDR3 sequence: CASSYRGNQPQHF. CDR3 DNA: TGTGCCAGCAGCTATAGAGGCAATCAGCCCCAGCATTTT. V gene TRBV27 combines with J gene TRBJ1-5; no clear D. The V and J ends lost 6 bases and 2 bases respectively, with 8 bases between them. Germline loops: CDR1 MNHEY, CDR2 SMNVEV (reference sequence). The CDR3 contains 13 residues.

The CDR3 DNA reads as TGTGCCAGCGGAGAGGGGTATAGCAATCAGCCCCAGCATTTT. Its protein is CASGEGYSNQPQHF. This chain uses TRBV27 with TRBJ1-5; tentatively, D is TRBD1 (5 bases). Between the trimmed V and J ends, which lost 8 bases and 0 bases, there was a span of 11 bases. The CDR3 is made up of 14 amino acids. Germline V gives CDR1 MNHEY, CDR2 SMNVEV (reference sequence).

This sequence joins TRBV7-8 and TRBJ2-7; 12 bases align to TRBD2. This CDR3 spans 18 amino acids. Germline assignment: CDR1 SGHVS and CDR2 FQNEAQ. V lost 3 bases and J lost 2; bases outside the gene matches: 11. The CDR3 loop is CASSFERLAGAGPYEQYF. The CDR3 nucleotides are TGTGCCAGCAGCTTTGAAAGACTAGCGGGAGCGGGCCCCTACGAGCAGTACTTC.

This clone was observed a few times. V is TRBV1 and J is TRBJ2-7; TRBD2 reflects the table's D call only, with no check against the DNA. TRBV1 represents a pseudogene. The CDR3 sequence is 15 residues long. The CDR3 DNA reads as TGCACCAGCAGCCCTCCTAGCGGGAGTTCCTACGAGCAGTACTTC. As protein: CTSSPPSGSSYEQYF.

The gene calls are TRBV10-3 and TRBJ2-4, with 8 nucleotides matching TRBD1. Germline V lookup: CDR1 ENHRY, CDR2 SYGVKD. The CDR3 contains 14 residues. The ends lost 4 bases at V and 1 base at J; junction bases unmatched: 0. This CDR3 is CAISGTGAKNIQYF. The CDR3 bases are TGTGCCATCAGTGGGACAGGGGCCAAAAACATTCAGTACTTC.

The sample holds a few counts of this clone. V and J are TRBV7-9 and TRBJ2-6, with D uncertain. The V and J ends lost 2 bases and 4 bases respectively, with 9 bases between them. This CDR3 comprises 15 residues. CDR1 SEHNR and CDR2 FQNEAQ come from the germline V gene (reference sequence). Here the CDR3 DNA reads TGTGCCAGCAGCTTATCCAGGTCAGGGGCCAACGTCCTGACTTTC. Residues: CASSLSRSGANVLTF.

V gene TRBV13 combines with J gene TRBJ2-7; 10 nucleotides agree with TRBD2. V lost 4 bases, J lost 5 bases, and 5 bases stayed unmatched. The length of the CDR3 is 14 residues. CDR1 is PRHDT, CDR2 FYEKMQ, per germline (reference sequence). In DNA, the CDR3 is TGTGCCAGCAGCTCCCCCGGACTAGCGGACGAGCAGTACTTC. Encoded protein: CASSSPGLADEQYF.

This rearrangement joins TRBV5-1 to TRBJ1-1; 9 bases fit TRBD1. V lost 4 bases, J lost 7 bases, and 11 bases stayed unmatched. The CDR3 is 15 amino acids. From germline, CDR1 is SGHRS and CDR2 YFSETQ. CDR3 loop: CASSVYTGGRDEAFF. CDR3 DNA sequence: TGCGCCAGCAGCGTCTACACAGGGGGCCGGGATGAAGCTTTCTTT.

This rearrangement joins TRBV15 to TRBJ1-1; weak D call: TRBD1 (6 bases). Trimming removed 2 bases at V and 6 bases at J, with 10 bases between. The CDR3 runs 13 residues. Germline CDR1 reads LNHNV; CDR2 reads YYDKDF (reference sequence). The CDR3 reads CATSRPEGAEAFF. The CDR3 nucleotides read TGTGCCACCAGCAGACCCGAGGGGGCTGAAGCTTTCTTT.

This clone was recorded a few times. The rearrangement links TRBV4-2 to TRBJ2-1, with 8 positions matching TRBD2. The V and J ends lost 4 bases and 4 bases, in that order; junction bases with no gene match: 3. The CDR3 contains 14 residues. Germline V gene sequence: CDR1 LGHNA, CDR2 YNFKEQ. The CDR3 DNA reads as TGTGCCAGCAGCCTTAGCGGGACTTACAATGAGCAGTTCTTC. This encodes CASSLSGTYNEQFF.

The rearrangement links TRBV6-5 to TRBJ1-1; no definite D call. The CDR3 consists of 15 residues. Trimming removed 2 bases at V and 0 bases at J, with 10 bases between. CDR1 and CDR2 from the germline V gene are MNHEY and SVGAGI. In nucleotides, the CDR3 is TGTGCCAGCAGTTACAGGGCGGCAATGAACACTGAAGCTTTCTTT. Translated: CASSYRAAMNTEAFF.

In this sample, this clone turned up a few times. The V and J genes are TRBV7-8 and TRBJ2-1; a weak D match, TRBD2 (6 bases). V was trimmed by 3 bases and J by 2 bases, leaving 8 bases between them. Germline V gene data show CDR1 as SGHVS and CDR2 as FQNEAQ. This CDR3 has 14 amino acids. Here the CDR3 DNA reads TGTGCCAGCAGCTTCACTAGCCCCTACAATGAGCAGTTCTTC. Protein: CASSFTSPYNEQFF.

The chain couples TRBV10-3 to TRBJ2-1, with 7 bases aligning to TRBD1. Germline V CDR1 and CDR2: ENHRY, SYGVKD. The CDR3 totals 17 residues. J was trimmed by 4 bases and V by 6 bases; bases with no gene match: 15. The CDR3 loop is CAISASTGALPYNEQFF. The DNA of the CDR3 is TGTGCCATCAGCGCCAGCACAGGGGCCCTACCATACAATGAGCAGTTCTTC.

The CDR3 DNA sequence: TGTGCCAGCAGCTTATCGTTCGGCAGGGAGACCTACGAGCAGTACTTC. Protein sequence: CASSLSFGRETYEQYF. This chain joins TRBV5-8 and TRBJ2-7; D tentatively fits TRBD1 or TRBD2 (5 bases each). The V and J ends lost 2 bases and 2 bases respectively, with 17 bases between them. Germline loops: CDR1 SGHTS, CDR2 YDEGEE. The CDR3 length is 16 residues.

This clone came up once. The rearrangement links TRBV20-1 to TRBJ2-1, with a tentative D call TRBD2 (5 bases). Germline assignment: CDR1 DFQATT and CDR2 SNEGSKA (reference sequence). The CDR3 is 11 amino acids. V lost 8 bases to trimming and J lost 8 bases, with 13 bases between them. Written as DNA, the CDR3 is TGCAGTCCTTTGAGGGTCCATGAGCAGTTCTTC. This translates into CSPLRVHEQFF.

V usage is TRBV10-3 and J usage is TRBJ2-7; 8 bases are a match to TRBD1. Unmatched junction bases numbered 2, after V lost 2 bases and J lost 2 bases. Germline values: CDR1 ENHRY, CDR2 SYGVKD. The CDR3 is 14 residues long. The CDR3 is CAISEPGQAYEQYF. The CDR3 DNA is TGTGCCATCAGTGAGCCGGGACAGGCCTACGAGCAGTACTTC.

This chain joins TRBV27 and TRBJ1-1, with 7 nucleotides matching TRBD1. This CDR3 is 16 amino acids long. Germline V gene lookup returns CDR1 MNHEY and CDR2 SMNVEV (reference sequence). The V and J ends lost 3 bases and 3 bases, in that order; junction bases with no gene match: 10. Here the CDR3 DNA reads TGTGCCAGCAGTTTGTTCCCACAGGGGTGGGACACTGAAGCTTTCTTT. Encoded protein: CASSLFPQGWDTEAFF.